The next 6 T cell receptor beta chains were all read from a single sample in a study of beta chain features in type 1 diabetes. Antigen specificity for these receptors is unknown. The entirety of the isolated RNA underwent reverse transcription, so expressed TCRB transcripts were sequenced. Measured with immunoSEQ multiplex PCR; TCRdb has only the in-frame clones, and not every one. The sample consists of 550,000 to 850,000 clones, 10% to 15% of them appearing once. General study results and limits: Type 1 diabetes patients had TCRB CDR3s that were shorter (moderately but significantly so) in all four CD4+ subsets.

Sequenced: naive CD4+ T cells from blood. These receptor sequences come from a man aged 18 to 29 with type 1 diabetes.

This clone was counted between two and nine times. V and J are TRBV7-6 and TRBJ1-1, with D uncertain. V was trimmed by 3 bases and J by 1 base, leaving 9 bases between them. In germline, CDR1 is SGHVS, CDR2 FNYEAQ. The CDR3 extends over 14 amino acids. The CDR3 here is CASSLRISNTEAFF. The CDR3 nucleotides are TGTGCCAGCAGCTTGAGGATTTCGAACACTGAAGCTTTCTTT. The variable domain in full, completed from reference TRBV7-6 and TRBJ1-1, reads GAGVSQSPRYKVTKRGQDVALRCDPISGHVSLYWYRQALGQGPEFLTYFNYEAQQDKSGLPNDRFSAERPEGSISTLTIQRTEQRDSAMYRCASSLRISNTEAFFGQGTRLTVV.

V usage is TRBV4-1 and J usage is TRBJ1-5; weak D call: TRBD1 (5 bases). Trimming cost V 0 bases and J 2 bases, with 14 bases left between them. The CDR3 loop spans 17 amino acids. The germline V gene encodes CDR1 MGHRA and CDR2 YSYEKL. CDR3 residues: CASSQDPGQGGNQPQHF. The CDR3 DNA reads TGCGCCAGCAGCCAAGATCCGGGGCAGGGTGGCAATCAGCCCCAGCATTTT.

V and J are TRBV6-5 and TRBJ2-1; D is perhaps TRBD1 (6 bases). Germline V lookup: CDR1 MNHEY, CDR2 SVGAGI. V was cut by 4 bases and J by 8 bases, with 12 bases left in between. CDR3 length: 13 amino acids. As DNA, the CDR3 is TGTGCCAGCAGTTTCGACAGGCGGGATGAGCAGTTCTTC. It yields the protein CASSFDRRDEQFF.

The chain couples TRBV15 to TRBJ1-3; D is unclear. The CDR3 covers 14 residues. With 1 base removed from V and 0 bases from J, the gap between germline ends came to 4 bases. CDR1 is LNHNV, CDR2 YYDKDF, per germline (reference sequence). The CDR3 region is CATSRVFSGNTIYF. The CDR3 coding sequence is TGTGCCACCAGCAGAGTCTTCTCTGGAAACACCATATATTTT.

The rearrangement links TRBV19 to TRBJ2-1, with D possibly being TRBD1 (5 bases). This CDR3 contains 12 residues. Trimming stripped 4 bases from V and 7 bases from J, with 8 bases between. In germline, CDR1 is LNHDA, CDR2 SQIVND (reference sequence). The chain's CDR3 is CASSKGNNEQFF. For the CDR3, the DNA is TGTGCCAGTAGTAAGGGGAATAATGAGCAGTTCTTC.

The chain employs TRBV29-1 and TRBJ1-4; D gene uncertain. Germline values: CDR1 SQVTM, CDR2 ANQGSEA. CDR3 length equals 15 residues. V dropped 6 bases and J dropped 4 bases, with 18 bases sitting between them. CDR3 sequence (DNA): TGCAGCGTCTCCGGGTCCATCAGCGGTAATGAAAAACTGTTTTTT. It encodes CSVSGSISGNEKLFF.